This T cell receptor beta chain was documented in a study of blood T cell repertoires in COVID-19. Study at large: The United States, Italy and Spain supplied acute and convalescent COVID-19 samples. PBMCs, B-cell-depleted T cells, or T cells provided the cDNA or gDNA that made up the material.

J gave up 8 bases and V 6 bases, and 4 bases lay outside the gene matches. Per the germline V gene, CDR1 is LNHDA and CDR2 is SQIVND (reference sequence). The CDR3 spans 13 residues. Per the original methods: Reference gene primer amplification gave nucleated cell count estimates. The repertoire was sequenced with immunoSEQ multiplex PCR; TCRdb's copy has only in-frame clones and lacks some. The DNA was the basis for D and trimming; V, J and clone size are from that table. The sample shows just under 50,000 clones, roughly 82% of them seen only once. The sequencing input was peripheral blood. The origin of this receptor is a human donor in a cohort sampled during active COVID-19. This rearrangement joins TRBV19 to TRBJ1-2; the match to TRBD1 covers 12 bases. CDR3 nucleotides: TGTGCCAGTAGAACCGGGACAGGGGGCGGCTACACCTTC. Translation: CASRTGTGGGYTF.